This record concerns one T cell receptor (beta chain) sequence. The sample originates from a study of monozygotic twins with inflammatory bowel disease. The CDR3 spans 14 residues. CDR1 is KGHDR and CDR2 is SFDVKD in the germline V gene. The TCR libraries each used total RNA (3500 ng per library). No DNA is given; TCRdb re-called the 5' RACE reads and lists each CDR3 protein once. The sample data list some 400,000 distinct CDR3 sequences. The specimen was blood. The chain employs TRBV24-1 and TRBJ2-2. The clonotype comes from a human donor with ulcerative colitis or Crohn's disease, or a healthy co-twin of an affected twin (not recorded which). CDR3 protein: CATSYLPYTGELFF.